This T cell receptor beta chain came from a study of naive and memory T cell subsets. From germline, CDR1 is SGDLS and CDR2 YYNGEE. V lost 4 bases and J lost 4; bases outside the gene matches: 7. The CDR3 totals 15 residues. The sample holds a few counts of this clonotype. Both TRBC1 and TRBC2 were covered by a beta constant-region primer of two equimolar oligonucleotides. The ligated cDNA underwent four PCR rounds using SP2 and nested alpha and beta constant-region primers. Via MiXCR, TCRdb re-called the UMI-ligation and nested PCR reads, giving one row per CDR3 protein. The table lists around 29,000 distinct CDR3 sequences, less than 20% of them singletons, with under 4% in the top ten.

The TCR originated in a human donor in good health. J is TRBJ2-1 and V is TRBV9; TRBD2 matches at 8 bases. The sequenced sample was effector memory CD4+ T cells from blood. Subset described: effector memory, CD45RA- CD27-. In DNA form, the CDR3 reads TGTGCCAGCAGCTCTGATAGCGGGATGTACAATGAGCAGTTCTTC. Translation gives CASSSDSGMYNEQFF.